A selection of T cell receptor beta chains follows, all from one sample in a study of shared clonotypes between healthy human individuals. Generated by immunoSEQ multiplex PCR, the TCRdb table keeps only in-frame clones and is missing some. This table holds over 850,000 clones, around 82% found once. Sequencing used memory CD4+ T cells from PBMCs. The source is a man between 18 and 29 years old in good health. Some clones in this sample may be carry-over from other donors' samples. Both conserved end residues are part of each CDR3. The order of the fields is CDR3 protein, CDR3 DNA, V gene, clone size, D gene, J gene. The D gene is left open where the match is weak. Expanded clones get a size class; other rows say once, few or many, or leave the size out.

CDR3aa: CASSEWGDQPQHF
CDR3nt: TGTGCCAGCAGCGAGTGGGGGGATCAGCCCCAGCATTTT
v_gene: TRBV7-2
abundance: -
d_gene: -
j_gene: TRBJ1-5

CDR3aa: CASSLVVSAGFGTEAFF
CDR3nt: TGTGCCAGCAGCTTAGTTGTATCGGCGGGGTTTGGGACTGAAGCTTTCTTT
v_gene: TRBV7-2
abundance: -
d_gene: -
j_gene: TRBJ1-1

CDR3aa: CASSQTPLGTDTQYF
CDR3nt: TGTGCCAGCAGCCAAACCCCCCTTGGCACAGATACGCAGTATTTT
v_gene: TRBV7-2
abundance: -
d_gene: -
j_gene: TRBJ2-3

CDR3aa: CASSYPTSSYEQFF
CDR3nt: TGTGCCAGCAGTTACCCTACGTCGTCATATGAGCAGTTCTTC
v_gene: TRBV6-5
abundance: -
d_gene: -
j_gene: TRBJ2-1

CDR3aa: CASSTLAGARETQYF
CDR3nt: TGTGCCAGCAGCACTCTAGCGGGAGCTAGGGAGACCCAGTACTTC
v_gene: TRBV5-4
abundance: once
d_gene: TRBD2
j_gene: TRBJ2-5

CDR3aa: CASSGTGGADTQYF
CDR3nt: TGTGCCAGCAGTGGGACAGGGGGCGCAGATACGCAGTATTTT
v_gene: TRBV6-4
abundance: few
d_gene: TRBD1
j_gene: TRBJ2-3

CDR3aa: CASSRTPIFSLRNQPQHF
CDR3nt: TGCGCCAGCAGCCGTACCCCCATTTTCAGTCTTCGCAATCAGCCCCAGCATTTT
v_gene: TRBV5-1
abundance: -
d_gene: -
j_gene: TRBJ1-5

CDR3aa: CASSPSGNTQYF
CDR3nt: TGTGCCAGCAGCCCCAGCGGGAATACGCAGTATTTT
v_gene: TRBV7-3
abundance: -
d_gene: TRBD2
j_gene: TRBJ2-3

CDR3aa: CASSQDRGQGKTEAFF
CDR3nt: TGTGCCAGCAGCCAAGATCGGGGACAGGGGAAAACTGAAGCTTTCTTT
v_gene: TRBV14
abundance: few
d_gene: TRBD1
j_gene: TRBJ1-1

CDR3aa: CASSERQGAYNEQFF
CDR3nt: TGCGCCAGCAGCGAACGACAGGGGGCCTACAATGAGCAGTTCTTC
v_gene: TRBV5-1
abundance: few
d_gene: TRBD1
j_gene: TRBJ2-1

CDR3aa: CASSPAGPGHEQYF
CDR3nt: TGTGCCAGCAGTCCAGCGGGCCCCGGCCACGAGCAGTACTTC
v_gene: TRBV28
abundance: -
d_gene: -
j_gene: TRBJ2-7

CDR3aa: CAWRDTGTQNEKLFF
CDR3nt: TGTGCCTGGAGGGATACCGGGACGCAAAATGAAAAACTGTTTTTT
v_gene: TRBV30
abundance: -
d_gene: -
j_gene: TRBJ1-4

CDR3aa: CASSYSRATEAFF
CDR3nt: TGTGCCAGCAGTTACTCAAGGGCCACTGAAGCTTTCTTT
v_gene: TRBV6-5
abundance: -
d_gene: -
j_gene: TRBJ1-1

CDR3aa: CASSPGSAGKDEQYF
CDR3nt: TGTGCCAGTAGTCCCGGCTCGGCAGGGAAAGACGAGCAGTACTTC
v_gene: TRBV19
abundance: -
d_gene: -
j_gene: TRBJ2-7

CDR3aa: CASSLGPGMNTEAFF
CDR3nt: TGCGCCAGCAGCTTGGGTCCGGGGATGAACACTGAAGCTTTCTTT
v_gene: TRBV5-1
abundance: many
d_gene: -
j_gene: TRBJ1-1

CDR3aa: CASRGSGNTIYF
CDR3nt: TGCGCCAGCCGGGGTTCTGGAAACACCATATATTTT
v_gene: TRBV10-1
abundance: -
d_gene: -
j_gene: TRBJ1-3

CDR3aa: CASSFLAGGHGYTF
CDR3nt: TGTGCCAGCAGTTTCTTGGCAGGGGGTCATGGCTACACCTTC
v_gene: TRBV27
abundance: -
d_gene: TRBD1
j_gene: TRBJ1-2

CDR3aa: CASSLLDRASEAFF
CDR3nt: TGTGCCAGCAGTTTATTGGACAGGGCTTCTGAAGCTTTCTTT
v_gene: TRBV27
abundance: -
d_gene: TRBD1
j_gene: TRBJ1-1

CDR3aa: CASSQAQGGPHSGNTIYF
CDR3nt: TGTGCCAGCAGCCAAGCACAGGGGGGTCCACACTCTGGAAACACCATATATTTT
v_gene: TRBV4-2
abundance: -
d_gene: TRBD1
j_gene: TRBJ1-3

CDR3aa: CASTFAGNQPQHF
CDR3nt: TGTGCCAGCACCTTCGCTGGCAATCAGCCCCAGCATTTT
v_gene: TRBV6-1
abundance: -
d_gene: -
j_gene: TRBJ1-5

CDR3aa: CASSQDYGYTF
CDR3nt: TGTGCCAGCAGCCAAGACTATGGCTACACCTTC
v_gene: TRBV4-2
abundance: few
d_gene: -
j_gene: TRBJ1-2

CDR3aa: CASSPQGAGEQYF
CDR3nt: TGTGCCAGCAGTCCACAGGGGGCAGGTGAGCAGTACTTC
v_gene: TRBV2
abundance: -
d_gene: TRBD1
j_gene: TRBJ2-7

CDR3aa: CASSHWGLSSYNEQFF
CDR3nt: TGTGCCAGCAGCCATTGGGGACTAAGCTCCTACAATGAGCAGTTCTTC
v_gene: TRBV4-2
abundance: -
d_gene: TRBD2
j_gene: TRBJ2-1

CDR3aa: CASSLGASGGETQYF
CDR3nt: TGCGCCAGCAGCTTGGGGGCTAGCGGAGGGGAGACCCAGTACTTC
v_gene: TRBV5-1
abundance: -
d_gene: TRBD2
j_gene: TRBJ2-5

CDR3aa: CASSLGLAGGYNEQFF
CDR3nt: TGCGCCAGCAGCTTGGGGTTAGCGGGAGGATACAATGAGCAGTTCTTC
v_gene: TRBV5-1
abundance: once
d_gene: TRBD2
j_gene: TRBJ2-1

CDR3aa: CASSLTPPSGWGNSYEQYF
CDR3nt: TGTGCCAGCAGCTTGACCCCTCCATCGGGGTGGGGAAACTCCTACGAGCAGTACTTC
v_gene: TRBV5-5
abundance: -
d_gene: -
j_gene: TRBJ2-7

CDR3aa: CASSVGRPPSPSGENPQETQYF
CDR3nt: TGTGCCAGCAGCGTAGGACGACCCCCCTCACCTAGCGGAGAAAACCCCCAAGAGACCCAGTACTTC
v_gene: TRBV7-3
abundance: -
d_gene: TRBD2
j_gene: TRBJ2-5

CDR3aa: CASSQESGLAGGDTQYF
CDR3nt: TGCGCCAGCAGCCAAGAGAGTGGACTAGCGGGAGGAGATACGCAGTATTTT
v_gene: TRBV4-3
abundance: -
d_gene: TRBD2
j_gene: TRBJ2-3

CDR3aa: CASSLDVTSGKLFF
CDR3nt: TGCGCCAGCAGCTTGGATGTAACTTCTGGAAAACTGTTTTTT
v_gene: TRBV5-1
abundance: -
d_gene: -
j_gene: TRBJ1-4

CDR3aa: CASSLLHTPLGSGRPREQYF
CDR3nt: TGTGCCAGCAGTCTCCTCCATACCCCCCTGGGTAGCGGGAGGCCCAGGGAGCAGTACTTC
v_gene: TRBV28
abundance: -
d_gene: TRBD2
j_gene: TRBJ2-7

CDR3aa: CASSLSQGVGELFF
CDR3nt: TGTGCCAGCAGCTTATCACAGGGTGTCGGGGAGCTGTTTTTT
v_gene: TRBV11-3
abundance: -
d_gene: -
j_gene: TRBJ2-2

CDR3aa: CASSLESETQYF
CDR3nt: TGTGCCAGCAGCTTAGAGTCAGAGACCCAGTACTTC
v_gene: TRBV7-9
abundance: few
d_gene: -
j_gene: TRBJ2-5

CDR3aa: CAISVDNEQFF
CDR3nt: TGTGCCATCAGTGTGGACAATGAGCAGTTCTTC
v_gene: TRBV10-3
abundance: -
d_gene: -
j_gene: TRBJ2-1

CDR3aa: CASSPLGGHGQPQHF
CDR3nt: TGTGCCAGCAGCCCATTAGGGGGGCACGGTCAGCCCCAGCATTTT
v_gene: TRBV28
abundance: few
d_gene: -
j_gene: TRBJ1-5

CDR3aa: CASSLYEGRGYTF
CDR3nt: TGTGCCAGCAGTTTATATGAGGGGCGAGGCTACACCTTC
v_gene: TRBV28
abundance: -
d_gene: -
j_gene: TRBJ1-2

CDR3aa: CASSLGSGGRAGNQPQHF
CDR3nt: TGTGCCAGCAGCTTGGGGTCAGGGGGCCGAGCGGGCAATCAGCCCCAGCATTTT
v_gene: TRBV5-4
abundance: -
d_gene: TRBD1
j_gene: TRBJ1-5

CDR3aa: CASSLYGSSYEQYF
CDR3nt: TGTGCCAGCAGCTTATACGGGAGCTCCTACGAGCAGTACTTC
v_gene: TRBV11-2
abundance: -
d_gene: -
j_gene: TRBJ2-7

CDR3aa: CASSLSRQETQYF
CDR3nt: TGTGCCAGCAGCTTATCCAGACAAGAGACCCAGTACTTC
v_gene: TRBV7-3
abundance: -
d_gene: -
j_gene: TRBJ2-5

CDR3aa: CASSLGAGTSQPQHF
CDR3nt: TGTGCCAGCAGCTTAGGGGCAGGGACTAGTCAGCCCCAGCATTTT
v_gene: TRBV7-3
abundance: once
d_gene: -
j_gene: TRBJ1-5

CDR3aa: CASSPGRNSYEQYF
CDR3nt: TGTGCCAGCAGTCCTGGCCGGAACTCCTACGAGCAGTACTTC
v_gene: TRBV11-2
abundance: few
d_gene: -
j_gene: TRBJ2-7

CDR3aa: CASLERETQYF
CDR3nt: TGCGCCAGCTTAGAGAGGGAGACCCAGTACTTC
v_gene: TRBV10-2
abundance: -
d_gene: -
j_gene: TRBJ2-5

CDR3aa: CASSWDRGEKLFF
CDR3nt: TGCGCCAGCAGCTGGGACAGAGGGGAAAAACTGTTTTTT
v_gene: TRBV4-1
abundance: -
d_gene: TRBD1
j_gene: TRBJ1-4

CDR3aa: CSVVQSSYGYTF
CDR3nt: TGCAGCGTTGTACAGTCCTCCTATGGCTACACCTTC
v_gene: TRBV29-1
abundance: -
d_gene: -
j_gene: TRBJ1-2

CDR3aa: CASSQTQGSSYEQYF
CDR3nt: TGTGCCAGCAGCCAAACCCAGGGGAGCTCCTACGAGCAGTACTTC
v_gene: TRBV5-4
abundance: -
d_gene: -
j_gene: TRBJ2-7

CDR3aa: CASSPGHLRLYEQYF
CDR3nt: TGTGCCAGCTCACCGGGACACCTTAGACTTTACGAGCAGTACTTC
v_gene: TRBV18
abundance: -
d_gene: -
j_gene: TRBJ2-7

CDR3aa: CASSVDTGMNTEAFF
CDR3nt: TGTGCCAGCAGCGTAGATACAGGGATGAACACTGAAGCTTTCTTT
v_gene: TRBV9
abundance: -
d_gene: -
j_gene: TRBJ1-1

CDR3aa: CASSPRGGETQYF
CDR3nt: TGTGCCAGCAGTCCTAGGGGTGGCGAGACCCAGTACTTC
v_gene: TRBV9
abundance: -
d_gene: -
j_gene: TRBJ2-5

CDR3aa: CAWSDLAKGLAGSYNEQFF
CDR3nt: TGTGCCTGGAGCGACCTTGCAAAGGGACTAGCGGGCTCCTACAATGAGCAGTTCTTC
v_gene: TRBV30
abundance: -
d_gene: TRBD2
j_gene: TRBJ2-1